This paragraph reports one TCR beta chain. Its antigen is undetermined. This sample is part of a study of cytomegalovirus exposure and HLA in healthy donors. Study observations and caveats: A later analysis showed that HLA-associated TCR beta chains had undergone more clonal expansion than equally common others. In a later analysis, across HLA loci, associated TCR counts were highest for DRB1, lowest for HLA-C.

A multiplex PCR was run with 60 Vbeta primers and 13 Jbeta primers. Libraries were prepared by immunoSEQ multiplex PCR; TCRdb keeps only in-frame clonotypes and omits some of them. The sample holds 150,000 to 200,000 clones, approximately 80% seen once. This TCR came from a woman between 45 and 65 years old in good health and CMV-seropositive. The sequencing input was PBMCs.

CDR3 sequence reads: CASNGFGPYSNQPQHF. CDR3 DNA: TGTGCCAGCAACGGGTTCGGTCCCTATAGCAATCAGCCCCAGCATTTT. This sequence joins TRBV28 and TRBJ1-5; D call uncertain. V lost 7 bases to trimming and J lost 0 bases, with 16 bases between them. This CDR3 spans 16 amino acids. Germline loops: CDR1 MDHEN, CDR2 SYDVKM.